Presented here are 10 T cell receptor beta chains from one specimen sequenced in a study of T cells in Graves' hyperthyroidism and ophthalmopathy. TCR beta CDR3 regions were amplified from RNA transcripts. First-round RT-PCR of the TCR CDR3 relied on the HTBI primer set. TCRdb processed the multiplex PCR reads anew with MiXCR; each CDR3 protein has one entry. The sample carries 300,000 to 500,000 distinct CDR3 sequences, 14% to 15% recorded once. Sample: blood. These receptors were obtained from a woman under 40 with Graves' hyperthyroidism.

This sequence joins TRBV4-2 and TRBJ2-3; the match to TRBD2 covers 8 bases. In germline, CDR1 is LGHNA, CDR2 YNFKEQ. J was trimmed by 7 bases and V by 1 base; bases with no gene match: 7. This CDR3 region has 15 residues. CDR3 DNA sequence: TGTGCCAGCAGCCAAGGCCCAGCGGGAGTGAATACGCAGTATTTT. Translating gives CASSQGPAGVNTQYF.

The chain uses TRBV6-1 and TRBJ2-3; 12 bases line up with TRBD2. The V and J ends lost 5 bases and 0 bases, in that order; junction bases with no gene match: 3. CDR3 length equals 16 residues. Germline-derived CDR1 and CDR2 are MNHNS and SASEGT. The CDR3 region has the DNA TGTGCCAGCAGTAGACTAGCGGGAGTTAGCACAGATACGCAGTATTTT. Protein sequence: CASSRLAGVSTDTQYF.

This clonotype was detected many times. The rearrangement links TRBV28 to TRBJ1-4; no clear D gene. Deletions cut 6 bases from V and 6 bases from J, with 17 bases between. This CDR3 comprises 15 residues. Germline CDR1 and CDR2: MDHEN and SYDVKM. The CDR3 loop is CASRWTFIGDEKLFF. The CDR3 bases are TGTGCCAGCAGGTGGACCTTCATCGGGGATGAAAAACTGTTTTTT.

Ten or more counts support this clonotype. The chain combines TRBV4-1 with TRBJ1-5; 8 nucleotides agree with TRBD1. CDR3 size: 17 residues. V shed 1 base and J 5 bases; nucleotides not matched to a gene: 10. Germline values: CDR1 MGHRA, CDR2 YSYEKL. The CDR3 is CASSQGPGGEDDQPQHF. Written as DNA, the CDR3 is TGCGCCAGCAGCCAAGGTCCAGGGGGCGAGGATGATCAGCCCCAGCATTTT.

This clonotype came up a few times. The chain combines TRBV5-1 with TRBJ2-3; unclear D gene. The CDR3 is 13 amino acids. V gave up 0 bases and J gave up 4 bases, with 6 bases separating them. Germline CDR1 is SGHRS and CDR2 is YFSETQ. Here the CDR3 DNA reads TGCGCCAGCAGCTTGGCGAACCCAGATACGCAGTATTTT. It encodes CASSLANPDTQYF.

A note on this clonotype: A much larger clone lies a single base off, so this may be a read error. The chain is built from TRBV7-2 and TRBJ1-4; tentatively, D is TRBD1 (6 bases). The CDR3 length is 15 residues. The germline V gene encodes CDR1 SGHTA and CDR2 FQGNSA. CDR3: CVSSPPGQRNEKLFF. CDR3 DNA: TGTGTCAGCAGCCCCCCGGGACAAAGGAATGAAAAACTGTTTTTT.

The chain has TRBV28 and TRBJ2-1; 7 bases agree with TRBD2. CDR1 is MDHEN, CDR2 SYDVKM, per germline. The CDR3 is made up of 14 amino acids. V trimming: 10 bases; J trimming: 0 bases; junction bases outside the gene matches: 6. For the CDR3, the DNA is TGTGCCACCTTTAGCGGGCGCTCCTACAATGAGCAGTTCTTC. Its translation: CATFSGRSYNEQFF.

CDR3 DNA: TGTGCCAGCAGCGTATCATGGACTAGCGGTTATGTGCAGTACTTC. It translates to CASSVSWTSGYVQYF. The chain carries TRBV9 and TRBJ2-7; 10 nucleotides align to TRBD2. Per the germline V gene, CDR1 is SGDLS and CDR2 is YYNGEE. The CDR3 totals 15 residues. V trimming: 1 base; J trimming: 9 bases; junction bases outside the gene matches: 10.

This clonotype was counted ten times or more. This chain links TRBV5-1 with TRBJ1-1; D possibly corresponds to TRBD1 (5 bases). This CDR3 is 14 amino acids long. Germline V gene data show CDR1 as SGHRS and CDR2 as YFSETQ. Trimming removed 3 bases from V and 0 bases from J, with 9 bases in between. CDR3 sequence reads: CASSWDGLNTEAFF. The CDR3 DNA reads as TGCGCCAGCAGCTGGGACGGATTGAACACTGAAGCTTTCTTT. The complete variable domain, with remaining parts taken from reference TRBV5-1 and TRBJ1-1, reads KAGVTQTPRYLIKTRGQQVTLSCSPISGHRSVSWYQQTPGQGLQFLFEYFSETQRNKGNFPGRFSGRQFSNSRSEMNVSTLELGDSALYLCASSWDGLNTEAFFGQGTRLTVV.

Of note for this clonotype: Given a much more abundant clone one base away, this may be a read error. The chain recombines TRBV9 with TRBJ2-2; no firm D call. Per the germline V gene, CDR1 is SGDLS and CDR2 is YYNGEE. The CDR3 loop spans 13 amino acids. The CDR3 DNA reads as TGTTCCAGCGCTCTGGGGAACACCGGGGAGCTGTTTTTT. This gives the protein CSSALGNTGELFF.